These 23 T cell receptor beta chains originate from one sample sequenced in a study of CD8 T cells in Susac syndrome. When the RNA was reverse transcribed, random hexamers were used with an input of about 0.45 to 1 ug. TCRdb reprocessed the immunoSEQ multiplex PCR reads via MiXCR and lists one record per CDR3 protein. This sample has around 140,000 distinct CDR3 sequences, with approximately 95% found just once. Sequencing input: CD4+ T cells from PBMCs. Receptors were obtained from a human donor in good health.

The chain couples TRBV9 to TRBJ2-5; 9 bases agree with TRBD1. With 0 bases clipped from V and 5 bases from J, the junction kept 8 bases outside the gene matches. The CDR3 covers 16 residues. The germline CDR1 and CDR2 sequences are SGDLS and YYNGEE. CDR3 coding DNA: TGTGCCAGCAGCGTAGGTGGGACAGGGCTTTGGGAGACCCAGTACTTC. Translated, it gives CASSVGGTGLWETQYF. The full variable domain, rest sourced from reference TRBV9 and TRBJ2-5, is DSGVTQTPKHLITATGQRVTLRCSPRSGDLSVYWYQQSLDQGLQFLIQYYNGEERAKGNILERFSAQQFPDLHSELNLSSLELGDSALYFCASSVGGTGLWETQYFGPGTRLLVL.

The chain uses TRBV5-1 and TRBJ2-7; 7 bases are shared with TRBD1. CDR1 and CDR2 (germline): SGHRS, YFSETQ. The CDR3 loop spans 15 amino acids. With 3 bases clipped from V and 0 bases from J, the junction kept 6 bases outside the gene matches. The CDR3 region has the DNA TGCGCCAGCAGCTCCACGACAGGGAACTCCTACGAGCAGTACTTC. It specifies CASSSTTGNSYEQYF.

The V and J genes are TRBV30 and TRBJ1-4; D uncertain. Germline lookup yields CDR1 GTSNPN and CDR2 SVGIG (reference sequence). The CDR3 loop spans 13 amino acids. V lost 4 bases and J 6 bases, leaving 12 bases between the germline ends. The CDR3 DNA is TGTGCCTGGAAGAGGGAGCGGTATGAAAAACTGTTTTTT. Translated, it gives CAWKRERYEKLFF.

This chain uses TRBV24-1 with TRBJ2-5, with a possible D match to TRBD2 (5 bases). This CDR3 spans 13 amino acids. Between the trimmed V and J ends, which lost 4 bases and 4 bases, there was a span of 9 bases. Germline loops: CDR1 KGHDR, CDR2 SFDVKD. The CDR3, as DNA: TGTGCCACCAGTGAGGGAGTACGAGAGACCCAGTACTTC. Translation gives CATSEGVRETQYF.

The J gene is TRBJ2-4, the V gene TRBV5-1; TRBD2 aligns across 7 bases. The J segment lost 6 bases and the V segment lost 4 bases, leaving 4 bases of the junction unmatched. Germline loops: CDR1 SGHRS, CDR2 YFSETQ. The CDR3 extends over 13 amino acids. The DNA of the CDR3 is TGCGCCAGCAGCGCGGGGGACCGAAACATTCAGTACTTC. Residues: CASSAGDRNIQYF. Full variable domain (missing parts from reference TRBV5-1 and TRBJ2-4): KAGVTQTPRYLIKTRGQQVTLSCSPISGHRSVSWYQQTPGQGLQFLFEYFSETQRNKGNFPGRFSGRQFSNSRSEMNVSTLELGDSALYLCASSAGDRNIQYFGAGTRLSVL.

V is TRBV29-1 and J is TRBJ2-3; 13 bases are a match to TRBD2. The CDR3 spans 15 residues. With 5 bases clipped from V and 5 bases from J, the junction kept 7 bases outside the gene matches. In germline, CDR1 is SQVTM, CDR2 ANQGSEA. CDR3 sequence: CSVSRLAGGIDTQYF. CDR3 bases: TGCAGCGTTTCACGACTAGCGGGAGGAATAGATACGCAGTATTTT.

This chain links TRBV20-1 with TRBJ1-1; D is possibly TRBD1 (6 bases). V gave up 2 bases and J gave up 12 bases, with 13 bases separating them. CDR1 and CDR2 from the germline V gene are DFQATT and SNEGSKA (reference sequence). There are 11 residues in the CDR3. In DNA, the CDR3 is TGCAGTGCTAGATTCACAGGGATGACTTTCTTT. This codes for CSARFTGMTFF.

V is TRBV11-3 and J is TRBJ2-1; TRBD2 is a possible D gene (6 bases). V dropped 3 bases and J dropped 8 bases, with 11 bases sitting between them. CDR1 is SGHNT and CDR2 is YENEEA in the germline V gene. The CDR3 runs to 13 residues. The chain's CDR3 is CASSFTRRDEQFF. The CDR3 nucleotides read TGTGCCAGCAGCTTCACCAGGAGGGATGAGCAGTTCTTC.

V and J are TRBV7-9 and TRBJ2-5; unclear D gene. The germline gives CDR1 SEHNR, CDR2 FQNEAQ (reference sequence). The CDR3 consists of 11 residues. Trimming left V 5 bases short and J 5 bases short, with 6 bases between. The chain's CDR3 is CASSHAETQYF. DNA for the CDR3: TGTGCCAGCAGCCACGCGGAGACCCAGTACTTC.

DNA of the CDR3: TGTGCCAGCCGACAGAGGGATGAAAAACTGTTTTTT. It translates to CASRQRDEKLFF. V gene TRBV27 combines with J gene TRBJ1-4; D might be TRBD1 (5 bases). This CDR3 is 12 amino acids long. Germline loops: CDR1 MNHEY, CDR2 SMNVEV (reference sequence). The germline V and J ends were trimmed by 8 bases and 6 bases, with 10 bases remaining between them.

The CDR3, as DNA: TGTGCCAGCAGTTCAGGGGGGTCTGATGAAGCTTTCTTT. This codes for CASSSGGSDEAFF. The V call is TRBV6-5, the J call TRBJ1-1, with 7 bases aligning to TRBD1. J lost 7 bases, V lost 4 bases, and 6 bases had no gene match. This CDR3 is built from 13 residues. Germline CDR1 is MNHEY and CDR2 is SVGAGI.

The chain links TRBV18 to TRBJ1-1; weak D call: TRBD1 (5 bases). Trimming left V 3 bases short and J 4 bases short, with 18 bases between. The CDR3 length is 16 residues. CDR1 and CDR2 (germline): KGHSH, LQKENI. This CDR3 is CASSPPSVGGGTEAFF. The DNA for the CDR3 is TGTGCCAGCTCACCCCCCTCGGTGGGGGGTGGCACTGAAGCTTTCTTT.

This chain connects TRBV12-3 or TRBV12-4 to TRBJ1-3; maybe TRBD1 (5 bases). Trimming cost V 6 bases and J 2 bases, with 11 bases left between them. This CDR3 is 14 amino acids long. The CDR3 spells CASSPGGAGNTIYF. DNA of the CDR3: TGTGCCAGCAGCCCCGGGGGGGCTGGAAACACCATATATTTT.

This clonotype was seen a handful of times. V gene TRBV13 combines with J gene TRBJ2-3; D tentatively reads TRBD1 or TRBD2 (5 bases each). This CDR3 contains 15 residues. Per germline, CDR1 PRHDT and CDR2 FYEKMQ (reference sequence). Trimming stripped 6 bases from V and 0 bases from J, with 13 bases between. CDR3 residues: CASRPGTGSTDTQYF. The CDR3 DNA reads TGTGCCAGCAGACCTGGGACGGGGAGCACAGATACGCAGTATTTT.

CDR3 DNA: TGTGCCAGCACCGTACATGACGGAGCCTACGAGCAGTACTTC. It specifies CASTVHDGAYEQYF. This chain joins TRBV13 and TRBJ2-7; D unresolved. Trimming left V 7 bases short and J 2 bases short, with 15 bases between. The germline V gene has CDR1 PRHDT and CDR2 FYEKMQ (reference sequence). The CDR3 runs 14 residues.

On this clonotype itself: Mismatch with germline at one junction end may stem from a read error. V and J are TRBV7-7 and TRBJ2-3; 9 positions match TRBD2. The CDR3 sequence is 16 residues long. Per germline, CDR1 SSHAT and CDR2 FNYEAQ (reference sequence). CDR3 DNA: TGTGCTAGCAGCCCCGACCCTAGCGGGAATACAGATACGCAGTATTTT. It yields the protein CASSPDPSGNTDTQYF.

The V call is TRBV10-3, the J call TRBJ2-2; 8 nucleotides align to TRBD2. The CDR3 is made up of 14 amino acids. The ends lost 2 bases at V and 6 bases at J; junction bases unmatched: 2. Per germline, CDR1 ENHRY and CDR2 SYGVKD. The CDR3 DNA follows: TGTGCCATCAGTGAGACTAGCGGACCCGGGGAGCTGTTTTTT. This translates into CAISETSGPGELFF.

The DNA of the CDR3 is TGCAGTGCTAGAGCTGGAGACAGGGGATACACTGAAGCTTTCTTT. It translates to CSARAGDRGYTEAFF. The chain is built from TRBV20-1 and TRBJ1-1, with TRBD1 identical over 8 bases. Trimming cost V 1 base and J 3 bases; bases outside gene matches: 7. The CDR3 consists of 15 residues. Germline CDR1 DFQATT, CDR2 SNEGSKA (reference sequence).

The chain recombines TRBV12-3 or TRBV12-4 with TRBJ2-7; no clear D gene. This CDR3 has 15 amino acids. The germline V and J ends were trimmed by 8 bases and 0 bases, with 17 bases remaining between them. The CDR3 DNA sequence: TGTGCCAGCCGAGCCCAGGCAAGAGGCTCCTACGAGCAGTACTTC. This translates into CASRAQARGSYEQYF.

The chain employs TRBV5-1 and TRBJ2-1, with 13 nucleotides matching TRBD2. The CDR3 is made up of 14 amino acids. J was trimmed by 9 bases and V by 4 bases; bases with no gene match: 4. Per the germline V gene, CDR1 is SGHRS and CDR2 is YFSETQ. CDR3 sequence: CASSPGLAGVEQFF. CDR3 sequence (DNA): TGCGCCAGCAGCCCCGGACTAGCGGGAGTTGAGCAGTTCTTC.

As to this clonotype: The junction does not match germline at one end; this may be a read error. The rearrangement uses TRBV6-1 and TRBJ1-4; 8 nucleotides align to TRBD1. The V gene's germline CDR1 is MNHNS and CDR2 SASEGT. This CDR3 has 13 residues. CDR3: CASSESRSTGDSF. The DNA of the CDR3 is TGTGCCAGCAGTGAATCTCGATCGACAGGGGACAGTTTT.

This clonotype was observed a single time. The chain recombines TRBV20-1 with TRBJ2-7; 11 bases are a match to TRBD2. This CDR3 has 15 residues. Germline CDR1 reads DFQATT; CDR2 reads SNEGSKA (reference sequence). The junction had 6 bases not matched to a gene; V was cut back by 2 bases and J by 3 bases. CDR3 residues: CSARTVAGGYYEQYF. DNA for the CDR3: TGCAGTGCTAGAACCGTAGCGGGAGGGTACTACGAGCAGTACTTC.

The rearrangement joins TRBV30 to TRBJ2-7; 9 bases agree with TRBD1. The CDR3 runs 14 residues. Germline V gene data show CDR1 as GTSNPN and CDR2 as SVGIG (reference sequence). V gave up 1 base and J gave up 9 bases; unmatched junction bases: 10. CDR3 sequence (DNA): TGTGCCTGGAGTGGCGGGACAGGGCTCTCCGGGCAGTACTTC. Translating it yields CAWSGGTGLSGQYF.